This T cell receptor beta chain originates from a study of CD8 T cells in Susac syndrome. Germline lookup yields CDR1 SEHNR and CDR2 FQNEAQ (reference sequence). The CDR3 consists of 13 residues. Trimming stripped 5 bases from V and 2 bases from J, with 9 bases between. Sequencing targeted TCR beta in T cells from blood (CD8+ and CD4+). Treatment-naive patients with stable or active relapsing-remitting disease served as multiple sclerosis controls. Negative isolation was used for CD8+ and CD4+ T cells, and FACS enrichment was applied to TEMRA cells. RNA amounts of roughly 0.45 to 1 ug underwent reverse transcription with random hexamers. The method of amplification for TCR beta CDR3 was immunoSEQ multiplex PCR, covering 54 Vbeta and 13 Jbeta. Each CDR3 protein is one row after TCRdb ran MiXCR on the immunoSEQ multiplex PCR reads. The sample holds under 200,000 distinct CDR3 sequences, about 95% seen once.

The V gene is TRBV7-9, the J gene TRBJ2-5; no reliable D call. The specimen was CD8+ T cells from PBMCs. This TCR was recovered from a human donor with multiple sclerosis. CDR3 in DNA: TGTGCCAGCAGCACCCGGCTTCAAGAGACCCAGTACTTC. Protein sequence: CASSTRLQETQYF.